The 20 T cell receptor beta chains below were found in one sample sequenced in a study of beta chain features in type 1 diabetes. Whole-study findings and limits: In every one of the four CD4+ subsets, TCRB CDR3s were moderately but significantly shorter in Type 1 diabetes patients.

Isolated RNA was reverse transcribed in full, so expressed TCRB transcripts were sequenced. Some clones are missing from TCRdb's copy, which holds only in-frame ones; the method was immunoSEQ multiplex PCR. Among 330,000 or so clones listed, around 12% were seen once. These receptors are not linked to any known antigen. Specimen: naive CD4+ T cells from blood. All receptors derive from a woman aged 18-29 years with type 1 diabetes.

V usage is TRBV4-1 and J usage is TRBJ2-1; 11 nucleotides match TRBD2. This CDR3 has 16 residues. CDR1 and CDR2 from the germline V gene are MGHRA and YSYEKL. V lost 0 bases to trimming and J lost 11 bases; unmatched junction nucleotides: 9. The CDR3 DNA reads TGCGCCAGCAGCCAAGATGGCCTAGCGGGAGGATTTAAGCAGTTCTTC. Translation: CASSQDGLAGGFKQFF.

This clone showed up just a few times. The CDR3 protein is CASSSGGAPDTQYF. The CDR3 DNA reads as TGTGCCAGCAGTTCTGGGGGCGCCCCGGATACGCAGTATTTT. The rearrangement joins TRBV6-5 to TRBJ2-3; possibly TRBD1 for D (6 bases). The CDR3 runs to 14 residues. Germline V gene sequence: CDR1 MNHEY, CDR2 SVGAGI. The V and J ends lost 4 bases and 6 bases respectively, with 14 bases between them.

V is TRBV12-5 and J is TRBJ2-1; a weak D match, TRBD1 (6 bases). This CDR3 spans 16 amino acids. The germline gives CDR1 LGHNT, CDR2 FRNRAP. V was cut by 1 base and J by 2 bases, with 12 bases left in between. The CDR3 nucleotides are TGTGCTAGTGGTTTGGCCATGGGGGCGGCCTACAATGAGCAGTTCTTC. Protein product: CASGLAMGAAYNEQFF.

The CDR3 DNA follows: TGTGCCAGCAGCAAAACAGGGGAACAGCCCCAGCATTTT. As protein: CASSKTGEQPQHF. The chain carries TRBV7-9 and TRBJ1-5; 7 bases line up with TRBD1. Trimming took 5 bases from V and 7 from J; bases not matched to a gene: 5. CDR3 length: 13 residues. Germline V gives CDR1 SEHNR, CDR2 FQNEAQ (reference sequence).

This clone has more than one count but fewer than ten. The chain joins TRBV27 to TRBJ2-3; TRBD1 agrees at 8 bases. J lost 6 bases, V lost 6 bases, and 5 bases had no gene match. Germline-derived CDR1 and CDR2 are MNHEY and SMNVEV (reference sequence). This CDR3 has 13 amino acids. CDR3 coding DNA: TGTGCCAGCAGACGTGCAGGGGGCGATACGCAGTATTTT. Its protein product is CASRRAGGDTQYF.

V usage is TRBV11-2 and J usage is TRBJ1-1; tentative D call: TRBD1 (6 bases). V was pared by 6 bases and J by 0 bases, with 14 bases between. CDR3 size: 15 residues. The germline V gene encodes CDR1 SGHAT and CDR2 FQNNGV. Here the CDR3 reads CASRTIRGMNTEAFF. The CDR3 DNA reads as TGTGCCAGCAGGACTATAAGGGGGATGAACACTGAAGCTTTCTTT.

This rearrangement joins TRBV15 to TRBJ1-6; possibly TRBD1 for D (6 bases). V lost 4 bases to trimming and J lost 7 bases, with 11 bases between them. This CDR3 comprises 14 residues. The germline gives CDR1 LNHNV, CDR2 YYDKDF (reference sequence). The CDR3 is CATSTRTANSPLHF. The CDR3 DNA follows: TGTGCCACCAGCACTCGGACAGCGAATTCACCCCTCCACTTT. Supplemented by reference TRBV15 and TRBJ1-6, the full variable domain reads DAMVIQNPRYQVTQFGKPVTLSCSQTLNHNVMYWYQQKSSQAPKLLFHYYDKDFNNEADTPDNFQSRRPNTSFCFLDIRSPGLGDTAMYLCATSTRTANSPLHFGNGTRLTVT.

This clone was seen a few times. V and J are TRBV9 and TRBJ2-1; 10 bases are shared with TRBD2. CDR3 length: 16 amino acids. Germline V CDR1 and CDR2: SGDLS, YYNGEE. V trimming: 0 bases; J trimming: 2 bases; junction bases outside the gene matches: 2. CDR3 residues: CASSVASGGTYNEQFF. CDR3 DNA: TGTGCCAGCAGCGTAGCTAGCGGGGGAACCTACAATGAGCAGTTCTTC.

The CDR3 nucleotides are TGTGCCAGTAGTCTGGGGGGACAGACTTACGAGCAGTACTTC. This translates into CASSLGGQTYEQYF. This chain connects TRBV19 to TRBJ2-7; possible D gene TRBD1, 7 bases. This CDR3 has 14 residues. V dropped 5 bases and J dropped 4 bases, with 15 bases sitting between them. CDR1 and CDR2 (germline): LNHDA, SQIVND (reference sequence).

This clone was recorded a few times. The chain combines TRBV7-2 with TRBJ2-5; 7 nucleotides align to TRBD1. The germline V gene encodes CDR1 SGHTA and CDR2 FQGNSA. The CDR3 has 15 residues. Germline trimming cut 2 bases from V and 5 bases from J; bases unmatched to any gene: 8. The CDR3 nucleotides read TGTGCCAGCAGCTTATTGACAGGGTCGTTGGAGACCCAGTACTTC. Translation gives CASSLLTGSLETQYF.

This clone was seen a handful of times. This sequence joins TRBV7-2 and TRBJ1-4; D unclear. CDR3 length equals 13 residues. V shed 2 bases and J shed 5 bases, with 6 bases lying between them. Germline V gene sequence: CDR1 SGHTA, CDR2 FQGNSA. This CDR3 is CASSLRVNEKLFF. The DNA of the CDR3 is TGTGCCAGCAGCTTACGCGTAAATGAAAAACTGTTTTTT.

V usage is TRBV4-2 and J usage is TRBJ2-7, with a possible D match to TRBD1 (6 bases). The ends were cut back, 0 bases at V and 6 bases at J, with 15 bases in the middle. This CDR3 contains 15 residues. Germline CDR1 and CDR2: LGHNA and YNFKEQ. CDR3: CASSQDQGLLREQYF. In DNA, the CDR3 is TGTGCCAGCAGCCAAGATCAGGGGCTCCTGCGCGAGCAGTACTTC.

A few counts support this clone. The chain links TRBV15 to TRBJ1-1; D possibly corresponds to TRBD1 (5 bases). CDR3 length equals 14 residues. V shed 5 bases and J shed 2 bases, with 12 bases lying between them. Germline V gene sequence: CDR1 LNHNV, CDR2 YYDKDF (reference sequence). CDR3 loop: CATSPRQPNTEAFF. CDR3 coding DNA: TGTGCCACCAGCCCTCGACAGCCCAACACTGAAGCTTTCTTT.

The chain couples TRBV5-4 to TRBJ1-2; 12 bases align to TRBD1. The V gene end was trimmed by 1 base and the J gene end by 7 bases; junction bases not matched to a gene: 5. The CDR3 totals 15 residues. Germline V gene sequence: CDR1 SGHNT, CDR2 YYREEE (reference sequence). The CDR3 DNA is TGTGCCAGCAGCTTGCTGGGACAGGGGGCGGGTGGCTACACCTTC. It translates to CASSLLGQGAGGYTF.

This clone came up a few times. This rearrangement joins TRBV7-9 to TRBJ1-4; 9 nucleotides match TRBD1. This CDR3 is built from 14 residues. V trimming: 5 bases; J trimming: 7 bases; junction bases outside the gene matches: 5. Germline CDR1 is SEHNR and CDR2 is FQNEAQ (reference sequence). The DNA for the CDR3 is TGTGCCAGCAGCCAGGACAGGGGAGGTGAAAAACTGTTTTTT. This sequence encodes CASSQDRGGEKLFF.

This chain links TRBV5-1 with TRBJ2-5; 8 nucleotides align to TRBD1. J was trimmed by 5 bases and V by 4 bases; bases with no gene match: 16. The germline CDR1 and CDR2 sequences are SGHRS and YFSETQ. This CDR3 has 17 residues. This chain's CDR3 is CASSAGTIGTGRETQYF. DNA of the CDR3: TGCGCCAGCAGCGCGGGGACGATCGGGACAGGTCGGGAGACCCAGTACTTC.

This clone has only a few counts. V and J are TRBV4-3 and TRBJ1-2; TRBD1 might be the D (6 bases). Germline lookup yields CDR1 LGHNA and CDR2 YSLEER. This CDR3 comprises 15 residues. Between the trimmed V and J ends, which lost 6 bases and 0 bases, there was a span of 14 bases. Here the CDR3 DNA reads TGCGCCAGCAGTCGATTGACAGGTTCTAACTATGGCTACACCTTC. Protein sequence: CASSRLTGSNYGYTF.

This clone appeared a few times. The chain has TRBV7-2 and TRBJ2-3, with D tentatively TRBD2 (6 bases). CDR3 size: 14 residues. Trimming cost V 3 bases and J 2 bases, with 9 bases left between them. The germline CDR1 and CDR2 sequences are SGHTA and FQGNSA. CDR3 DNA: TGTGCCAGCAGCTTTAGCGGTACCACAGATACGCAGTATTTT. Protein sequence: CASSFSGTTDTQYF.

In this sample, this clone turned up a few times. The sample has other DNA sequences that encode this CDR3 too. The chain uses TRBV14 and TRBJ2-3; weak D call: TRBD1 (5 bases). Germline V gene sequence: CDR1 SGHDN, CDR2 FVKESK. The CDR3 has 14 residues. V was clipped by 5 bases and J by 0 bases, with 9 bases between them. The CDR3 protein is CASSSRQSTDTQYF. The CDR3 DNA sequence: TGTGCCAGCAGCTCGCGACAGAGCACAGATACGCAGTATTTT.

This chain joins TRBV30 and TRBJ2-3, with D perhaps matching TRBD2 (7 bases). CDR3 length: 15 amino acids. V lost 0 bases to trimming and J lost 2 bases, with 12 bases between them. Germline CDR1 and CDR2: GTSNPN and SVGIG (reference sequence). CDR3 residues: CAWSVGGLATDTQYF. The CDR3, as DNA: TGTGCCTGGAGTGTCGGGGGGCTAGCCACAGATACGCAGTATTTT.